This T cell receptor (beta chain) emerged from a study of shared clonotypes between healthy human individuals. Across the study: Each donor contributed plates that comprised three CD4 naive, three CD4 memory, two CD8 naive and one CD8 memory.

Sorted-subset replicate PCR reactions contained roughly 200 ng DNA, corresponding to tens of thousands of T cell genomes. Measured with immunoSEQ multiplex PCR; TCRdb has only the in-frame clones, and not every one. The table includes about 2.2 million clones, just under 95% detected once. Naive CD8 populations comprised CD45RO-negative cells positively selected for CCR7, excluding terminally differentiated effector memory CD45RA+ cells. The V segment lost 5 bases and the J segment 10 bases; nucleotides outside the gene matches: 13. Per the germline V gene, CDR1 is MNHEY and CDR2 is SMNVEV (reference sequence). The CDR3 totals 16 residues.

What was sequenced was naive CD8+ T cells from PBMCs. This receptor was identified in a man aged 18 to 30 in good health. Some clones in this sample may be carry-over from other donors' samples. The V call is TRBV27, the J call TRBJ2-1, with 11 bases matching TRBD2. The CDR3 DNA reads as TGTGCCAGCAGTCCGAATAGCGGGAGGGCCCCTTGGGAGCAGTTCTTC. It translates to CASSPNSGRAPWEQFF.